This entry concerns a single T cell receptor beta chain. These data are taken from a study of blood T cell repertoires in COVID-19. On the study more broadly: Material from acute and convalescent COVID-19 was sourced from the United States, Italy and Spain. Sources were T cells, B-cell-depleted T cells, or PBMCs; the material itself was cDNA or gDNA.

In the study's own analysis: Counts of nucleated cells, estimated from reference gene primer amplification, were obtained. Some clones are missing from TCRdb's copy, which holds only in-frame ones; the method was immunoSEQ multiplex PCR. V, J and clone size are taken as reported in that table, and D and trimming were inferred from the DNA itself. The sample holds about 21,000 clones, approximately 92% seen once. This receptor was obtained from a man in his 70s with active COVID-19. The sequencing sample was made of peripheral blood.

This CDR3 reads CASSLGGAYNSPLHF. DNA of the CDR3: TGTGCCAGCAGTCTCGGGGGGGCCTATAATTCACCCCTCCACTTT. The rearrangement links TRBV28 to TRBJ1-6; D possibly corresponds to TRBD1 (5 bases). This CDR3 is 15 amino acids long. The V gene's germline CDR1 is MDHEN and CDR2 SYDVKM. Trimming cost V 5 bases and J 2 bases, with 10 bases left between them.